Listed below are T cell receptor beta chains from one sample, sequenced in a study of T cell changes during pregnancy in multiple sclerosis. TCRdb keeps only in-frame clones here, not all; method: immunoSEQ multiplex PCR. The profile covers about 36,000 clones, with roughly 91% appearing a single time and approximately 6.8% taken by the ten largest. The sample here was CD8+ T cells from peripheral blood mononuclear cells, taken in the third trimester of pregnancy. The receptor source for this set is a female donor with multiple sclerosis, enrolled in a pregnancy study. CDR3s include the opening cysteine and the closing phenylalanine or tryptophan. A D gene is named only where the DNA matches it firmly. A clone size is listed for some rows: how often the clone was seen (once, few, many), or a class if it is expanded.

clone size,V gene,J gene,D gene,CDR3 protein,CDR3 DNA
once,TRBV10-3,TRBJ1-5,-,CAISEVPDSNQPQHF,TGTGCCATCAGTGAGGTTCCAGATAGCAATCAGCCCCAGCATTTT
-,TRBV9,TRBJ1-6,-,CASSVQGGPLHF,TGTGCCAGCAGCGTTCAGGGCGGACCCCTCCACTTT
-,TRBV9,TRBJ2-1,TRBD1,CASSGRDRGHEQFF,TGTGCCAGCAGCGGCCGGGACAGGGGGCATGAGCAGTTCTTC
-,TRBV9,TRBJ1-3,-,CASGEDTLSNTIYF,TGTGCCAGCGGAGAGGACACCTTATCGAACACCATATATTTT
-,TRBV7-3,TRBJ2-7,TRBD1,CASSLPGTGINEQYF,TGTGCCAGCAGCTTGCCCGGGACAGGGATCAACGAGCAGTACTTC
-,TRBV28,TRBJ2-7,-,CASSSPPYRVSSYEQYF,TGTGCCAGCAGTTCCCCGCCCTACAGGGTTAGCTCCTACGAGCAGTACTTC
once,TRBV4-3,TRBJ2-5,TRBD2,CASSQDSPRVGSGGVQETQYF,TGCGCCAGCAGCCAAGACTCCCCGCGAGTTGGGAGCGGGGGGGTACAAGAGACCCAGTACTTC
-,TRBV9,TRBJ2-7,-,CASSVGTELPDEQYF,TGTGCCAGCAGCGTAGGGACAGAACTCCCCGACGAGCAGTACTTC
-,TRBV19,TRBJ2-1,TRBD1,CASSIMTGNEQFF,TGTGCCAGTAGTATAATGACAGGGAATGAGCAGTTCTTC
-,TRBV19,TRBJ2-7,-,CASTSETYEQYF,TGTGCCAGTACTAGCGAAACCTACGAGCAGTACTTC
-,TRBV30,TRBJ2-3,-,CAWSADSGFTDTQYF,TGTGCCTGGAGTGCCGACAGCGGGTTCACAGATACGCAGTATTTT
-,TRBV7-9,TRBJ1-1,-,CASSSSGGGAFF,TGTGCCAGCAGTTCCTCCGGGGGGGGAGCTTTCTTT
-,TRBV10-1,TRBJ2-2,TRBD2,CASSDYPTSGHDTGELFF,TGCGCCAGCAGTGATTACCCCACTAGCGGTCACGACACCGGGGAGCTGTTTTTT
-,TRBV6-5,TRBJ2-3,TRBD1,CASSYEGQGYPDTQYF,TGTGCCAGCAGTTACGAGGGACAGGGATACCCAGATACGCAGTATTTT
once,TRBV19,TRBJ1-2,-,CASGTLSHGYTF,TGTGCCAGTGGTACCCTGAGCCATGGCTACACCTTC
-,TRBV9,TRBJ2-3,-,CASSDRSRTDTQYF,TGTGCCAGCAGCGATAGGAGTAGGACAGATACGCAGTATTTT
-,TRBV4-3,TRBJ2-5,-,CASSQDGSTSLATQYF,TGCGCCAGCAGCCAAGACGGGTCCACTAGTTTGGCGACCCAGTACTTC
once,TRBV28,TRBJ2-5,TRBD2,CASSLEPGGTETQYF,TGTGCCAGCAGTTTAGAGCCCGGGGGGACTGAGACCCAGTACTTC
once,TRBV9,TRBJ2-7,-,CASGQSSYEQYF,TGTGCCAGCGGACAGAGCTCCTACGAGCAGTACTTC
-,TRBV28,TRBJ1-1,TRBD1,CASISEGATEAFF,TGTGCCAGCATATCTGAGGGGGCCACTGAAGCTTTCTTT
-,TRBV7-9,TRBJ2-7,-,CASRGGRASYEQYF,TGTGCCAGCAGGGGAGGAAGGGCCTCCTACGAGCAGTACTTC
-,TRBV4-3,TRBJ1-2,-,CASSQDSAGEGYGYTF,TGCGCCAGCAGCCAAGACTCAGCAGGGGAAGGGTATGGCTACACCTTC
once,TRBV5-4,TRBJ1-1,-,CASSLDRAVNTEAFF,TGTGCCAGCAGCTTGGACAGGGCGGTGAACACTGAAGCTTTCTTT
few,TRBV7-9,TRBJ1-2,-,CASSLILTGNYGYTF,TGTGCCAGCAGCCTCATCCTGACAGGCAACTATGGCTACACCTTC
-,TRBV12-1,TRBJ2-3,-,CASSSLRTSGGRNDTQYF,TGTGCCAGCAGCTCCCTTAGGACTAGCGGGGGGCGAAACGATACGCAGTATTTT
-,TRBV6-1,TRBJ2-3,-,CASSEVLVSTDTQYF,TGTGCCAGCAGTGAGGTACTAGTTAGTACAGATACGCAGTATTTT
-,TRBV28,TRBJ2-7,TRBD1,CASSPWDRGVYEQYF,TGTGCCAGCAGTCCCTGGGACAGGGGGGTTTACGAGCAGTACTTC
-,TRBV19,TRBJ1-1,-,CASSITPGGGAEAFF,TGTGCCAGTAGTATAACTCCGGGGGGGGGCGCTGAAGCTTTCTTT
-,TRBV28,TRBJ2-7,-,CASSQRGYYIGSYEQYF,TGTGCCAGCAGTCAGAGGGGGTATTACATTGGCTCCTACGAGCAGTACTTC
-,TRBV2,TRBJ2-7,TRBD2,CASSVGLAETYPYEQYF,TGTGCCAGCAGTGTGGGACTAGCGGAGACCTATCCCTACGAGCAGTACTTC
-,TRBV2,TRBJ1-6,-,CASSEDTADSPLHF,TGTGCCAGCAGTGAGGACACCGCCGATTCACCCCTCCACTTT
-,TRBV5-4,TRBJ2-2,TRBD2,CASSLARGLAGPGELFF,TGTGCCAGCAGCTTGGCCCGTGGACTAGCGGGGCCCGGGGAGCTGTTTTTT
-,TRBV5-5,TRBJ2-7,TRBD2,CASSHIRRTSGGYEQYF,TGTGCCAGCAGCCACATACGAAGGACTAGCGGGGGCTACGAGCAGTACTTC